The next 19 T cell receptor beta chains were all read from a single sample in a study of technical replicates of blood from a few donors. The table came from immunoSEQ multiplex PCR; TCRdb's copy has only in-frame clones and leaves some out. The repertoire holds around 70,000 clones, with more than 85% as singletons. Input material: T cells isolated from PBMCs. These TCRs come from a human donor in good health.

V is TRBV2 and J is TRBJ2-7; TRBD1 matches at 8 bases. The V and J ends lost 6 bases and 4 bases, in that order; junction bases with no gene match: 8. Germline CDR1 reads SNHLY; CDR2 reads FYNNEI. This CDR3 is 14 amino acids long. CDR3 DNA sequence: TGTGCCAGCAGGGCGCGCCGGGACAGGTACGAGCAGTACTTC. Protein: CASRARRDRYEQYF.

The chain joins TRBV5-1 to TRBJ1-2; D gene ambiguous. Germline CDR1 SGHRS, CDR2 YFSETQ. The CDR3 spans 15 residues. Trimming shortened V by 3 bases and J by 5 bases, and 17 bases separated the two germline ends. CDR3 DNA sequence: TGCGCCAGCAGCTCTCATGGGAGTACGCGTTATGGCTACACCTTC. This gives the protein CASSSHGSTRYGYTF.

The V call is TRBV2, the J call TRBJ1-1; the D gene is possibly TRBD1 (6 bases). Trimming shortened V by 0 bases and J by 10 bases, and 24 bases separated the two germline ends. Germline CDR1 is SNHLY and CDR2 is FYNNEI. The CDR3 sequence is 17 residues long. In DNA form, the CDR3 reads TGTGCCAGCAGTGAAGCGCTTGTGGGACAATGGAGTTCGGGAGCTTTCTTT. Protein: CASSEALVGQWSSGAFF. The whole variable domain, filled in from reference TRBV2 and TRBJ1-1, reads EPEVTQTPSHQVTQMGQEVILRCVPISNHLYFYWYRQILGQKVEFLVSFYNNEISEKSEIFDDQFSVERPDGSNFTLKIRSTKLEDSAMYFCASSEALVGQWSSGAFFGQGTRLTVV.

In this sample, this clone turned up once. The genes are TRBV2 and TRBJ2-7; 8 nucleotides match TRBD1. The CDR3 is made up of 16 amino acids. V was pared by 6 bases and J by 1 base, with 11 bases of the junction left unmatched. Germline CDR1 is SNHLY and CDR2 is FYNNEI. Here the CDR3 DNA reads TGTGCCAGCAGCGATCCCAGGACAGGGAGTTCCTACGAGCAGTACTTC. It translates to CASSDPRTGSSYEQYF.

The V call is TRBV19, the J call TRBJ2-1, with 9 positions matching TRBD2. The germline gives CDR1 LNHDA, CDR2 SQIVND (reference sequence). J lost 4 bases, V lost 4 bases, and 8 bases had no gene match. This CDR3 has 16 amino acids. In nucleotides, the CDR3 is TGTGCCAGTAGTAGGCTAGCGGGGACCTCGTACAATGAGCAGTTCTTC. Translated: CASSRLAGTSYNEQFF. The full variable domain, rest sourced from reference TRBV19 and TRBJ2-1, is DGGITQSPKYLFRKEGQNVTLSCEQNLNHDAMYWYRQDPGQGLRLIYYSQIVNDFQKGDIAEGYSVSREKKESFPLTVTSAQKNPTAFYLCASSRLAGTSYNEQFFGPGTRLTVL.

The chain uses TRBV9 and TRBJ2-7; 7 bases are a match to TRBD1. CDR1 and CDR2 (germline): SGDLS, YYNGEE. CDR3 size: 14 residues. Unmatched junction bases numbered 7, after V lost 4 bases and J lost 3 bases. CDR3 amino acids: CASSLRQGGYEQYF. Here the CDR3 DNA reads TGTGCCAGCAGCCTAAGACAGGGCGGCTACGAGCAGTACTTC.

The J gene is TRBJ2-1, the V gene TRBV15; a weak D match, TRBD2 (6 bases). The CDR3 is 16 residues long. V dropped 3 bases and J dropped 2 bases, with 14 bases sitting between them. Germline V gives CDR1 LNHNV, CDR2 YYDKDF (reference sequence). The CDR3 DNA sequence: TGTGCCACCAGCAGGGAACGAGGGACTGCCTACAATGAGCAGTTCTTC. Amino acid sequence: CATSRERGTAYNEQFF.

This chain connects TRBV9 to TRBJ1-3; 8 nucleotides match TRBD1. V shed 3 bases and J 1 base; nucleotides not matched to a gene: 9. Per the germline V gene, CDR1 is SGDLS and CDR2 is YYNGEE. The CDR3 sequence is 17 residues long. CDR3 in amino acids: CASSGGLQGVSGNTIYF. The CDR3, as DNA: TGTGCCAGCAGCGGCGGTTTACAGGGGGTGTCTGGAAACACCATATATTTT.

The V call is TRBV5-1, the J call TRBJ2-2, with a possible D match to TRBD1 (6 bases). Trimming cost V 6 bases and J 3 bases, with 21 bases left between them. The CDR3 runs 17 residues. The germline CDR1 and CDR2 sequences are SGHRS and YFSETQ. This chain's CDR3 is CASTPRGAEMDTGELFF. In nucleotides, the CDR3 is TGCGCCAGCACCCCCAGGGGAGCTGAGATGGACACCGGGGAGCTGTTTTTT. Combining the CDR3 with reference TRBV5-1 and TRBJ2-2 gives the whole variable domain KAGVTQTPRYLIKTRGQQVTLSCSPISGHRSVSWYQQTPGQGLQFLFEYFSETQRNKGNFPGRFSGRQFSNSRSEMNVSTLELGDSALYLCASTPRGAEMDTGELFFGEGSRLTVL.

CDR3 amino acids: CAWSYNQETQYF. The CDR3 DNA reads as TGTGCCTGGTCGTACAACCAAGAGACCCAGTACTTC. The chain carries TRBV30 and TRBJ2-5; D unresolved. Trimming removed 5 bases at V and 0 bases at J, with 7 bases between. The CDR3 is 12 amino acids. Looked up from germline, CDR1 is GTSNPN and CDR2 is SVGIG (reference sequence).

The chain uses TRBV29-1 and TRBJ2-4, with D unclear. V lost 4 bases and J 2 bases, leaving 9 bases between the germline ends. Germline loops: CDR1 SQVTM, CDR2 ANQGSEA. The CDR3 length is 13 residues. This chain's CDR3 is CSVVSATKNIQYF. CDR3 bases: TGCAGCGTTGTAAGCGCCACCAAAAACATTCAGTACTTC.

The chain combines TRBV7-9 with TRBJ1-4, with TRBD1 as a possible D gene (6 bases). The germline gives CDR1 SEHNR, CDR2 FQNEAQ (reference sequence). CDR3 length: 15 amino acids. Trimming removed 5 bases from V and 6 bases from J, with 16 bases in between. CDR3 DNA sequence: TGTGCCAGCAGCCTGGGGGGGGCGCTGGATGAAAAACTGTTTTTT. Translated, it gives CASSLGGALDEKLFF.

The rearrangement links TRBV7-9 to TRBJ1-4; a weak D match, TRBD1 (5 bases). V was pared by 1 base and J by 10 bases, with 13 bases between. The germline V gene encodes CDR1 SEHNR and CDR2 FQNEAQ (reference sequence). The CDR3 totals 14 residues. CDR3 DNA: TGTGCCAGCAGCTTAGATGGCAGGGTTGGAAAACTGTTTTTT. Its protein is CASSLDGRVGKLFF.

The chain uses TRBV6-1 and TRBJ1-5; 7 bases match TRBD1. The CDR3 totals 16 residues. J was trimmed by 4 bases and V by 3 bases; bases with no gene match: 9. Germline V gives CDR1 MNHNS, CDR2 SASEGT. The CDR3, as DNA: TGTGCCAGCAGTGAGATATGGGACAGACTTAATCAGCCCCAGCATTTT. Translated, it gives CASSEIWDRLNQPQHF.

The chain employs TRBV5-4 and TRBJ1-5; D may be TRBD1 (5 bases). Looked up from germline, CDR1 is SGHNT and CDR2 is YYREEE (reference sequence). V dropped 3 bases and J dropped 4 bases, with 14 bases sitting between them. The CDR3 sequence is 15 residues long. CDR3 amino acids: CASSSGQGPNQPQHF. CDR3 in DNA: TGTGCCAGCAGCTCGGGCCAGGGCCCTAATCAGCCCCAGCATTTT.

The chain has TRBV30 and TRBJ1-6; 7 positions match TRBD1. The CDR3 extends over 11 amino acids. Per the germline V gene, CDR1 is GTSNPN and CDR2 is SVGIG (reference sequence). Losses at the gene ends were 3 bases for V and 15 bases for J; bases not matched to a gene: 5. CDR3 sequence reads: CAWRRDRSLHF. CDR3 DNA: TGTGCCTGGAGGCGGGACAGAAGCCTCCACTTT. The full variable domain, with the rest looked up from reference TRBV30 and TRBJ1-6, is SQTIHQWPATLVQPVGSPLSLECTVEGTSNPNLYWYRQAAGRGLQLLFYSVGIGQISSEVPQNLSASRPQDRQFILSSKKLLLSDSGFYLCAWRRDRSLHFGNGTRLTVT.

The rearrangement uses TRBV4-1 and TRBJ1-1; no reliable D call. The CDR3 sequence is 13 residues long. Germline V lookup: CDR1 MGHRA, CDR2 YSYEKL. V was pared by 1 base and J by 3 bases, with 6 bases between. CDR3 DNA sequence: TGCGCCAGCAGCCAAGTACGGGACACTGAAGCTTTCTTT. This codes for CASSQVRDTEAFF.

The rearrangement links TRBV5-1 to TRBJ2-2, with TRBD1 identical over 8 bases. V lost 5 bases, J lost 2 bases, and 8 bases stayed unmatched. Germline values: CDR1 SGHRS, CDR2 YFSETQ. The CDR3 totals 16 residues. DNA of the CDR3: TGCGCCAGCAGTCGTGGACAGGGTCTCAACACCGGGGAGCTGTTTTTT. Protein sequence: CASSRGQGLNTGELFF.

The CDR3 DNA is TGTGCCAGTAGTAGGGGGGGAAATCAGCCCCAGCATTTT. Translation: CASSRGGNQPQHF. The V gene is TRBV19, the J gene TRBJ1-5, with D possibly being TRBD1 (5 bases). V lost 4 bases to trimming and J lost 4 bases, with 8 bases between them. CDR3 length: 13 amino acids. CDR1 LNHDA and CDR2 SQIVND come from the germline V gene (reference sequence).